Following are 25 T cell receptor beta chains from one sample sequenced in a study of T-cell reconstitution after alpha-beta-depleted transplantation in children. TCRbeta library construction was performed incorporating unique molecular identifiers. TCRdb analysed the PCR reads with MiXCR anew, one entry per CDR3 protein. Found here are over 400,000 distinct CDR3 sequences, roughly an eighth of them singletons; the top ten hold about 5%. Sequenced material: PBMCs from the stem cell graft donor, taken from the stem cell graft. These receptors were obtained from a human donor who donated a stem cell graft to a child with combined immunodeficiency.

This clonotype was observed a few times. This chain connects TRBV29-1 to TRBJ2-2; D unclear. This CDR3 is 13 amino acids long. V lost 4 bases, J lost 3 bases, and 9 bases lay in between. Germline CDR1 is SQVTM and CDR2 is ANQGSEA. The CDR3 DNA is TGCAGCGTTGGCAGGTTTGACACCGGGGAGCTGTTTTTT. This translates into CSVGRFDTGELFF.

The V and J genes are TRBV29-1 and TRBJ2-5; 10 nucleotides line up with TRBD1. Germline trimming cut 6 bases from V and 4 bases from J; bases unmatched to any gene: 8. The CDR3 totals 14 residues. Germline CDR1 reads SQVTM; CDR2 reads ANQGSEA. For the CDR3, the DNA is TGCAGCGTAACCGGGACAGGGGCCGCAGAGACCCAGTACTTC. It specifies CSVTGTGAAETQYF.

This clonotype was observed a few times. This chain links TRBV29-1 with TRBJ2-1; D assignment may be TRBD1 or TRBD2 (5 bases each). CDR3 length: 16 amino acids. Per the germline V gene, CDR1 is SQVTM and CDR2 is ANQGSEA. V was cut by 4 bases and J by 8 bases, with 24 bases left in between. The CDR3 sequence is CSVGGGTGSMGHEQFF. CDR3 in DNA: TGCAGCGTTGGGGGTGGGACGGGGAGTATGGGCCATGAGCAGTTCTTC.

As to this clonotype: Relative to the germline gene, one junction end is altered; a read error may explain this. The V call is TRBV20-1, the J call TRBJ2-1, with 11 bases that match TRBD2. Germline V gene data show CDR1 as DFQATT and CDR2 as SNEGSKA (reference sequence). The CDR3 is 16 amino acids. CDR3 in amino acids: CTARDSSGRTYNEQFF. The CDR3 bases are TGCACTGCTAGAGATTCTAGCGGGAGGACTTACAATGAGCAGTTCTTC.

This clonotype was observed many times. The chain is built from TRBV29-1 and TRBJ2-7, with 8 bases identical to TRBD1. The CDR3 totals 12 residues. Germline CDR1 SQVTM, CDR2 ANQGSEA. The V and J ends lost 7 bases and 1 base, in that order; junction bases with no gene match: 3. The CDR3 loop reads CSANRGSYEQYF. In DNA, the CDR3 is TGCAGCGCTAACAGGGGGTCCTACGAGCAGTACTTC.

This clonotype was seen a few times. The rearrangement links TRBV15 to TRBJ2-3; 8 bases map to TRBD1. CDR3 length: 16 amino acids. V was clipped by 3 bases and J by 2 bases; unmatched bases: 7. From germline, CDR1 is LNHNV and CDR2 YYDKDF (reference sequence). The CDR3 loop reads CATSSLPGQVTDTQYF. The CDR3 DNA reads as TGTGCCACCAGCAGCCTCCCGGGACAGGTCACAGATACGCAGTATTTT.

This clonotype was seen many times. The V and J genes are TRBV6-5 and TRBJ2-3; D is uncertain. This CDR3 spans 14 amino acids. Trimming removed 7 bases at V and 7 bases at J, with 18 bases between. Germline assignment: CDR1 MNHEY and CDR2 SVGAGI. The CDR3 coding sequence is TGTGCCAGCACCAAGATTAGTGGCGGAAATACGCAGTATTTT. It codes for CASTKISGGNTQYF.

The V call is TRBV5-6, the J call TRBJ2-6; D perhaps matches TRBD1 (8 bases). Germline assignment: CDR1 SGHDT and CDR2 YYEEEE. Between the trimmed V and J ends, which lost 4 bases and 0 bases, there was a span of 20 bases. CDR3 length equals 19 residues. In nucleotides, the CDR3 is TGTGCCAGCAGCCCGGCGGGGGCAGGGGGCGCCTCTGGGGCCAACGTCCTGACTTTC. Residues: CASSPAGAGGASGANVLTF. The whole variable domain, filled in from reference TRBV5-6 and TRBJ2-6, reads DAGVTQSPTHLIKTRGQQVTLRCSPKSGHDTVSWYQQALGQGPQFIFQYYEEEERQRGNFPDRFSGHQFPNYSSELNVNALLLGDSALYLCASSPAGAGGASGANVLTFGAGSRLTVL.

This clonotype came up many times. This chain links TRBV12-3 or TRBV12-4 with TRBJ2-3; D may be TRBD2 (5 bases). V was clipped by 5 bases and J by 7 bases, with 10 bases between them. The CDR3 is 12 amino acids. The CDR3 reads CASSLGLHTQYF. The CDR3 nucleotides are TGTGCCAGCAGTCTAGGACTGCATACGCAGTATTTT.

Many counts were recorded for this clonotype. The chain carries TRBV5-1 and TRBJ2-3; the match to TRBD2 covers 11 bases. V was pared by 4 bases and J by 0 bases, with 4 bases of the junction left unmatched. Per the germline V gene, CDR1 is SGHRS and CDR2 is YFSETQ. The CDR3 contains 16 residues. This chain's CDR3 is CASSPTSGASTDTQYF. As DNA, the CDR3 is TGCGCCAGCAGCCCGACTAGCGGGGCTAGCACAGATACGCAGTATTTT.

The V and J genes are TRBV9 and TRBJ2-7; D remains ambiguous. V lost 4 bases to trimming and J lost 6 bases, with 20 bases between them. In germline, CDR1 is SGDLS, CDR2 YYNGEE. This CDR3 comprises 15 residues. In DNA, the CDR3 is TGTGCCAGCAGCCACCCCCGTGGAAGTCCCGGCGAGCAGTACTTC. This encodes CASSHPRGSPGEQYF.

This sequence joins TRBV28 and TRBJ2-1; a possible D gene is TRBD2 (6 bases). This CDR3 spans 16 amino acids. CDR1 and CDR2 (germline): MDHEN, SYDVKM. Trimming stripped 4 bases from V and 4 bases from J, with 17 bases between. CDR3 coding DNA: TGTGCCAGCAGTTACCCCAGGTGGAGGGGTTACAATGAGCAGTTCTTC. It codes for CASSYPRWRGYNEQFF.

This clonotype has ten or more counts. The chain couples TRBV10-3 to TRBJ2-7; unclear D gene. V shed 0 bases and J shed 4 bases, with 10 bases lying between them. CDR1 and CDR2 from the germline V gene are ENHRY and SYGVKD. This CDR3 contains 14 residues. For the CDR3, the DNA is TGTGCCATCAGTGAGTCAAACTCGATGTACGAGCAGTACTTC. Translating gives CAISESNSMYEQYF.

This clonotype was picked up a small number of times. The rearrangement links TRBV20-1 to TRBJ2-1; D tentatively fits TRBD1 or TRBD2 (7 bases each). The V and J ends lost 0 bases and 4 bases respectively, with 13 bases between them. The CDR3 is made up of 15 amino acids. The V gene's germline CDR1 is DFQATT and CDR2 SNEGSKA (reference sequence). The CDR3 region has the DNA TGCAGTGCTAGAGATCAGGGGGGGGGTTACAATGAGCAGTTCTTC. Translation: CSARDQGGGYNEQFF.

This chain joins TRBV29-1 and TRBJ2-1; D unresolved. Germline CDR1 reads SQVTM; CDR2 reads ANQGSEA. The CDR3 totals 10 residues. The V gene lost 6 bases and the J gene lost 8 bases, with 8 bases spanning the gap. The CDR3 coding sequence is TGCAGCGTCCGAGAGTATGAGCAGTTCTTC. The encoded protein is CSVREYEQFF.

CDR3 residues: CASSDGASGTDTQYF. CDR3 in DNA: TGTGCCAGCAGTGATGGGGCTAGCGGCACAGATACGCAGTATTTT. This chain connects TRBV25-1 to TRBJ2-3, with D perhaps TRBD2 (6 bases). This CDR3 comprises 15 residues. V gave up 3 bases and J gave up 1 base, with 11 bases separating them. Germline loops: CDR1 MGHDK, CDR2 SYGVNS.

This clonotype was seen at least ten times. This chain links TRBV20-1 with TRBJ1-2; D may be TRBD1 (6 bases). This CDR3 comprises 10 residues. The germline gives CDR1 DFQATT, CDR2 SNEGSKA (reference sequence). Deletions cut 6 bases from V and 5 bases from J, with 7 bases between. The CDR3 loop reads CSATGYGYTF. For the CDR3, the DNA is TGCAGTGCCACAGGGTATGGCTACACCTTC.

The chain links TRBV3-1 to TRBJ1-2, with 7 bases identical to TRBD1. The germline V gene encodes CDR1 LGHDT and CDR2 YNNKEL (reference sequence). The V segment lost 5 bases and the J segment 6 bases; nucleotides outside the gene matches: 6. The length of the CDR3 is 13 residues. The chain's CDR3 is CASSRTGVDGYTF. Here the CDR3 DNA reads TGTGCCAGCAGCAGGACAGGAGTCGATGGCTACACCTTC.

This clonotype was observed many times. The V and J genes are TRBV20-1 and TRBJ1-1; 11 positions match TRBD1. Per germline, CDR1 DFQATT and CDR2 SNEGSKA (reference sequence). The CDR3 totals 15 residues. V gave up 4 bases and J gave up 3 bases; unmatched junction bases: 7. Written as DNA, the CDR3 is TGCAGTGCTAACCGGGACAGGGGGTTTGACACTGAAGCTTTCTTT. Translating gives CSANRDRGFDTEAFF.

This clonotype has a count of ten or more. This rearrangement joins TRBV5-1 to TRBJ2-7; D not resolved. Germline V gene sequence: CDR1 SGHRS, CDR2 YFSETQ. The length of the CDR3 is 15 residues. V was shortened by 0 bases and J by 1 base, with 11 bases between the two germline ends. DNA for the CDR3: TGCGCCAGCAGCTTGGTAGGAGATAGGTCCTACGAGCAGTACTTC. Its protein product is CASSLVGDRSYEQYF.

This clonotype was seen more than once but under ten times. J is TRBJ2-1 and V is TRBV11-3; D perhaps matches TRBD1 (5 bases). Germline values: CDR1 SGHNT, CDR2 YENEEA. The ends were cut back, 0 bases at V and 7 bases at J, with 16 bases in the middle. CDR3 length: 16 residues. The CDR3 DNA is TGTGCCAGCAGCTTAGACGGGCCAGGGTTCGGGAATGAGCAGTTCTTC. Translation gives CASSLDGPGFGNEQFF.

This clonotype was found many times. The chain has TRBV5-1 and TRBJ2-7, with 8 bases lining up with TRBD1. V lost 1 base to trimming and J lost 5 bases; unmatched junction nucleotides: 5. Germline V gives CDR1 SGHRS, CDR2 YFSETQ. This CDR3 has 14 residues. The CDR3 sequence: CASSLTQGVNEQYF. Written as DNA, the CDR3 is TGCGCCAGCAGCTTGACACAGGGGGTGAACGAGCAGTACTTC.

This clonotype occurred a few times. This rearrangement joins TRBV27 to TRBJ2-1; possibly TRBD2 for D (6 bases). This CDR3 is 16 amino acids long. CDR1 and CDR2 (germline): MNHEY, SMNVEV (reference sequence). V dropped 4 bases and J dropped 3 bases, with 16 bases sitting between them. The CDR3, as DNA: TGTGCCAGCAGTTCCCCCGGCAGCGGGCACTACAATGAGCAGTTCTTC. It encodes CASSSPGSGHYNEQFF.

The V gene is TRBV5-1, the J gene TRBJ2-5; 7 bases fit TRBD1. The germline CDR1 and CDR2 sequences are SGHRS and YFSETQ. This CDR3 is 17 amino acids long. V dropped 3 bases and J dropped 0; count of bases not matched to a gene: 11. The CDR3 region is CASSSIQKQGYQETQYF. The CDR3 DNA reads as TGCGCCAGCAGCTCCATTCAAAAACAGGGGTACCAAGAGACCCAGTACTTC.

This clonotype was counted at least ten times. This chain uses TRBV6-1 with TRBJ2-1, with TRBD2 matching 14 bases. The CDR3 runs 16 residues. The germline V gene has CDR1 MNHNS and CDR2 SASEGT. Trimming removed 7 bases from V and 9 bases from J; junction bases left unmatched: 11. CDR3 sequence reads: CASTPTSGGAYGEQFF. The CDR3 nucleotides read TGTGCCAGCACCCCGACTAGCGGGGGGGCTTATGGTGAGCAGTTCTTC.